The subject of this entry is one TCR beta chain. The entry originates in a study of blood T cell repertoires in COVID-19. Across the study: Symptom resolution, clearance, or two negative PCRs marked donors in Cohort 3 as recovered. Acute and convalescent COVID-19 samples came from the United States, Italy and Spain.

Germline CDR1 LGHDT, CDR2 YNNKEL (reference sequence). With 6 bases removed from V and 7 bases from J, the gap between germline ends came to 16 bases. This CDR3 spans 13 amino acids. How the authors handled the data: Amplification of reference gene primers was used by the study to estimate nucleated cell counts. Data came from immunoSEQ multiplex PCR; TCRdb stores just in-frame clones and leaves some out. That table is the source of V, J and clone size, and D and trimming were worked out from the DNA. The sample has a few hundred thousand clones, 70% to 90% seen once. Sequenced material: PBMCs or T cells enriched from blood (not recorded which). This chain uses TRBV3-1 (or the pseudogene TRBV3-2) with TRBJ2-7; perhaps TRBD1 as D (5 bases). This clonotype was sampled from a man aged 35 to 55 in a cohort exposed to, infected with or recovered from COVID-19 (not recorded which). The CDR3 protein is CASSSQGFGEQYF. CDR3 DNA sequence: TGTGCCAGCAGTTCCCAGGGATTCGGAGAGCAGTACTTC.